Listed below are T cell receptor beta chains from one sample, sequenced in a study of cytomegalovirus exposure and HLA in healthy donors. TCRdb keeps only in-frame clones here, not all; method: immunoSEQ multiplex PCR. The sample carries about 180,000 clones, around 75% recorded once. The source material was PBMCs. These receptor sequences come from a male donor in good health and CMV-seronegative. The CDR3 runs from the conserved cysteine through the conserved F or W. A D gene is named only where the DNA matches it firmly. Size tells how often a clone was seen (once, few, many) or the class of an expanded clone, and some rows leave it out.

v_gene	abundance	j_gene	d_gene	CDR3aa	CDR3nt
TRBV27	NA	TRBJ1-5	TRBD1	CASSQTGLQPQHF	TGTGCCAGCAGCCAGACAGGGTTGCAGCCCCAGCATTTT
TRBV6-5	once	TRBJ1-1	NA	CASSSTSTGTEAFF	TGTGCCAGCAGCTCAACTTCCACAGGGACTGAAGCTTTCTTT
TRBV6-5	NA	TRBJ2-3	TRBD2	CASSPTSGVQDTQYF	TGTGCCAGCAGCCCGACTAGCGGGGTTCAAGATACGCAGTATTTT
TRBV7-2	NA	TRBJ1-2	NA	CASSSLQGNYGYTF	TGTGCCAGCAGCTCTCTGCAGGGGAACTATGGCTACACCTTC
TRBV13	once	TRBJ2-5	NA	CASSQAITEETQYF	TGTGCCAGCAGTCAAGCGATCACGGAAGAGACCCAGTACTTC
TRBV4-1	NA	TRBJ1-6	NA	CASSQALGLRNSPLHF	TGCGCCAGCAGCCAAGCATTGGGCCTAAGGAATTCACCCCTCCACTTT
TRBV7-9	NA	TRBJ1-5	NA	CASSLADNQPQHF	TGTGCCAGCAGCTTGGCAGACAATCAGCCCCAGCATTTT
TRBV2	once	TRBJ2-3	TRBD2	CASSSWTSGPGDTQYF	TGTGCCAGCAGCTCTTGGACTAGCGGGCCGGGGGATACGCAGTATTTT
TRBV18	NA	TRBJ2-1	NA	CASSPFRDSSGNEQFF	TGTGCCAGCTCACCCTTCAGGGATTCATCGGGCAATGAGCAGTTCTTC
TRBV6-6	NA	TRBJ1-1	NA	CASSRTSQNTEAFF	TGTGCCAGCAGTCGTACTTCCCAAAACACTGAAGCTTTCTTT
TRBV11-3	NA	TRBJ2-3	NA	CASSRSLKGEGSPDTQYF	TGTGCCAGCAGCCGAAGTCTCAAGGGGGAGGGCTCCCCAGATACGCAGTATTTT
TRBV6-1	NA	TRBJ1-5	TRBD1	CASVYGTGVHQPQHF	TGTGCCAGCGTCTATGGGACAGGGGTTCATCAGCCCCAGCATTTT
TRBV7-2	NA	TRBJ2-3	TRBD1	CASSYRGADTQYF	TGTGCCAGCAGCTACAGGGGCGCAGATACGCAGTATTTT
TRBV30	NA	TRBJ1-1	NA	CAGASGYMNTEAFF	TGTGCCGGCGCCAGCGGATATATGAACACTGAAGCTTTCTTT
TRBV19	NA	TRBJ1-5	TRBD1	CASAGTGNQPQHF	TGTGCCAGCGCCGGGACAGGCAATCAGCCCCAGCATTTT
TRBV18	NA	TRBJ2-3	NA	CASSPQSGPSTDTQYF	TGTGCCAGCTCACCACAAAGCGGACCTAGCACAGATACGCAGTATTTT
TRBV9	NA	TRBJ1-2	NA	CASSVTGGRGYTF	TGTGCCAGCAGCGTTACTGGGGGCAGAGGCTACACCTTC
TRBV7-2	NA	TRBJ2-5	TRBD2	CASSSGLVQETQYF	TGTGCCAGCAGCTCGGGACTAGTACAAGAGACCCAGTACTTC
TRBV10-3	NA	TRBJ2-1	NA	CAISESGGAYNEQFF	TGTGCCATCAGTGAGAGTGGGGGGGCGTACAATGAGCAGTTCTTC
TRBV30	NA	TRBJ1-2	TRBD1	CAWSVGQGDGYTF	TGTGCCTGGAGTGTCGGACAGGGGGATGGCTACACCTTC
TRBV9	NA	TRBJ1-5	NA	CASSVGGMGQPQHF	TGTGCCAGCAGCGTAGGAGGGATGGGTCAGCCCCAGCATTTT
TRBV21-1	NA	TRBJ2-3	NA	CAGDEHRDTDTQYF	TGTGCCGGCGATGAACATCGGGACACAGATACGCAGTATTTT
TRBV4-2	NA	TRBJ2-1	TRBD2	CASSRGLAGGYPNEQFF	TGTGCCAGCAGCCGTGGACTAGCGGGGGGGTATCCCAATGAGCAGTTCTTC
TRBV30	NA	TRBJ2-4	TRBD2	CAWGLVKNIQYF	TGTGCCTGGGGACTAGTAAAAAACATTCAGTACTTC
TRBV29-1	NA	TRBJ1-1	TRBD1	CSVDRAGGEAFF	TGCAGCGTAGACAGGGCCGGGGGTGAAGCTTTCTTT
TRBV9	NA	TRBJ1-1	NA	CASSVGAAGEAFF	TGTGCCAGCAGCGTAGGGGCAGCCGGTGAAGCTTTCTTT
TRBV2	NA	TRBJ1-2	TRBD1	CANRDRAYGYTF	TGTGCCAACCGGGACAGGGCTTATGGCTACACCTTC
TRBV6-5	NA	TRBJ1-1	TRBD1	CASRLGQGGTEAFF	TGTGCCAGCAGACTCGGACAGGGGGGCACTGAAGCTTTCTTT
TRBV5-1	NA	TRBJ1-1	TRBD1	CASSPRTITGGTEAFF	TGCGCCAGCAGCCCACGGACGATCACAGGGGGCACTGAAGCTTTCTTT
TRBV4-1	NA	TRBJ2-5	NA	CASRPGAGLETQYF	TGCGCCAGCAGGCCGGGAGCGGGCCTGGAGACCCAGTACTTC
TRBV10-2	once	TRBJ2-3	TRBD2	CASSDPPGTSGTDTQYF	TGCGCCAGCAGTGACCCCCCCGGGACTAGCGGCACAGATACGCAGTATTTT
TRBV7-9	NA	TRBJ1-6	NA	CASSLTRVSYNSPLHF	TGTGCCAGCAGCTTAACGCGCGTCTCCTATAATTCACCCCTCCACTTT
TRBV14	NA	TRBJ2-3	NA	CASSQVSDTQYF	TGTGCCAGCAGCCAAGTTTCTGATACGCAGTATTTT
TRBV15	NA	TRBJ1-1	NA	CATSRDRFSFVGSMNTEAFF	TGTGCCACCAGCAGAGATCGGTTCTCTTTCGTGGGGAGCATGAACACTGAAGCTTTCTTT
TRBV6-1	NA	TRBJ2-5	TRBD2	CASAITSGVSGAQYF	TGTGCCAGCGCTATCACTAGCGGGGTTTCAGGAGCCCAGTACTTC
TRBV18	NA	TRBJ1-2	TRBD1	CASSPPGQGAPNYGYTF	TGTGCCAGCTCACCACCGGGGCAGGGGGCGCCCAACTATGGCTACACCTTC
TRBV15	NA	TRBJ1-1	NA	CATSRDMNTEAFF	TGTGCCACCAGCAGAGACATGAACACTGAAGCTTTCTTT
TRBV4-2	NA	TRBJ2-3	NA	CASSQDLGTDTQYF	TGTGCCAGCAGCCAAGATCTCGGCACAGATACGCAGTATTTT
TRBV30	NA	TRBJ1-2	TRBD1	CAWRGTGQGRYTF	TGTGCCTGGAGAGGGACGGGACAGGGCCGCTACACCTTC
TRBV5-1	few	TRBJ2-3	NA	CASSPPSTDTQYF	TGCGCCAGCAGCCCCCCTAGCACAGATACGCAGTATTTT
TRBV6-5	NA	TRBJ2-2	NA	CASMWQTNTGELFF	TGTGCCAGCATGTGGCAGACGAACACCGGGGAGCTGTTTTTT
TRBV7-9	NA	TRBJ1-4	NA	CASSLVTGINEKLFF	TGTGCCAGCAGCTTAGTTACGGGGATTAATGAAAAACTGTTTTTT
TRBV28	NA	TRBJ1-4	TRBD1	CASSSTGALDEKLFF	TGTGCCAGCAGCTCGACAGGGGCCCTGGATGAAAAACTGTTTTTT